This T cell receptor (beta chain) was documented in a study of immune evolution from preneoplasia to lung adenocarcinoma. This clone turned up a few times. The table came from immunoSEQ multiplex PCR; TCRdb's copy has only in-frame clones and leaves some out. The table includes 27,000 or so clones, about 76% detected once. The sample was FFPE invasive lung adenocarcinoma tissue. The source of this sequence is a person in their 60s with invasive lung adenocarcinoma. Some clones in this sample may be carry-over from other donors' samples.

The CDR3 loop is CASREGEAFF. As DNA, the CDR3 is TGTGCCAGCAGAGAGGGTGAAGCTTTCTTT. This chain joins TRBV6-1 and TRBJ1-1; D remains ambiguous. The V gene's germline CDR1 is MNHNS and CDR2 SASEGT. This CDR3 has 10 amino acids. Trimming shortened V by 6 bases and J by 7 bases, and 6 bases separated the two germline ends.